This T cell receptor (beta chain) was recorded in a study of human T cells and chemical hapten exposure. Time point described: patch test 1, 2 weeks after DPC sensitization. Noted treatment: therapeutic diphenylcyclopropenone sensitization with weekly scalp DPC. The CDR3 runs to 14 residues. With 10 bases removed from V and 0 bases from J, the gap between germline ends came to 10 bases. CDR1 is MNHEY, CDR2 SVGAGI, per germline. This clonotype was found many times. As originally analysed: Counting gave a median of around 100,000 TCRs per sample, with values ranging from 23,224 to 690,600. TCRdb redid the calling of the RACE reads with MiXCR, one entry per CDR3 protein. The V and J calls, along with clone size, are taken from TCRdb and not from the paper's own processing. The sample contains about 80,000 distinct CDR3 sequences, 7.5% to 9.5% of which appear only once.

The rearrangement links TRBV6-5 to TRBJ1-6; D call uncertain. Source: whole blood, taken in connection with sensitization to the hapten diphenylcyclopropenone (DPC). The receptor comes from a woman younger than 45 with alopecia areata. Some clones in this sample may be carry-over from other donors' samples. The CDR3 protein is CATTRSSYNSPLHF. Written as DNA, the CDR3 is TGTGCCACAACTAGAAGCTCCTATAATTCACCCCTCCACTTT.